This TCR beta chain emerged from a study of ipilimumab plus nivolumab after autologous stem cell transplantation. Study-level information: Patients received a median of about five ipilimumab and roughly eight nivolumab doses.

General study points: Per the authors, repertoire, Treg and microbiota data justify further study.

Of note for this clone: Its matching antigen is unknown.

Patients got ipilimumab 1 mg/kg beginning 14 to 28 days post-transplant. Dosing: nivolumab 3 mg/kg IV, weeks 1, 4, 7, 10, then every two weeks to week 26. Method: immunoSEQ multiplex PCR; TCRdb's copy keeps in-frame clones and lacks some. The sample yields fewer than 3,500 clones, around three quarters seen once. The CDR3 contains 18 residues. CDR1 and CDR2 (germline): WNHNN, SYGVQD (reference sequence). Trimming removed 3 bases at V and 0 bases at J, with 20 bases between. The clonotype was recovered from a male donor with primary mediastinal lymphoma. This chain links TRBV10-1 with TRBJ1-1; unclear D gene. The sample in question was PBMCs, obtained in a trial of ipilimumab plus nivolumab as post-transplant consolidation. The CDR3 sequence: CASSEREVEDGLNTEAFF. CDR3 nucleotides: TGCGCCAGCAGTGAAAGAGAGGTGGAGGACGGTCTGAACACTGAAGCTTTCTTT.